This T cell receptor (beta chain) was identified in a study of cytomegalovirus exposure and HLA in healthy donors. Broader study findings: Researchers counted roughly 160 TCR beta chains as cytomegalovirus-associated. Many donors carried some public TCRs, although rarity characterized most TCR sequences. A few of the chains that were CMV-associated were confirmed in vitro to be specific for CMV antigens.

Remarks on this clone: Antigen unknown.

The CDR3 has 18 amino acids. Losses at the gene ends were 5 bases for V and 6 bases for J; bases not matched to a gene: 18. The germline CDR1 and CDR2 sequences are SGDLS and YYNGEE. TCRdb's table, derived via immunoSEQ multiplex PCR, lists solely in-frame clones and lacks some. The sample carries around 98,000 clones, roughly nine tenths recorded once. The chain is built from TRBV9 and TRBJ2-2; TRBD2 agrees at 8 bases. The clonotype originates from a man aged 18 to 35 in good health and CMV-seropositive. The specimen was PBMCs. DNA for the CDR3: TGTGCCAGCAGTGCTCCGGGACTAGGTTTAAATTGGGCCGGGGAGCTGTTTTTT. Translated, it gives CASSAPGLGLNWAGELFF.